A selection of T cell receptor beta chains follows, all from one sample in a study of T cell repertoires in cytomegalovirus infection. One entry per CDR3 protein results from TCRdb running MiXCR on the reads. The sample has around 320,000 distinct CDR3 sequences; 9.5% are singletons. Material: PBMCs. These receptors were collected from a human donor in good health (CMV status not recorded). Some clones in this sample may be carry-over from other donors' samples. CDR3s leave out the opening cysteine and the closing phenylalanine or tryptophan. The size field is filled for only some rows; it gives once, few, many or a size class.

V gene	clone size	J gene	CDR3 protein
TRBV7-2	many	TRBJ2-1	ASSELGSSSGEQF
TRBV30	-	TRBJ1-5	AWSPTGGQPQH
TRBV4-3	-	TRBJ2-3	ASSVGISDTQY
TRBV20-1	-	TRBJ2-2	SAVSGSGTGELF
TRBV4-3	-	TRBJ1-5	ASSQDQGGDQPQH
TRBV7-7	many	TRBJ2-1	ASSLEGTYNEQF
TRBV7-2	many	TRBJ2-3	ASSLGGLQGATQY
TRBV7-2	many	TRBJ1-1	ASSPGVRQSFTEAF
TRBV7-3	-	TRBJ1-3	ASSLMRWQLNIVGGNTIY
TRBV12-3/TRBV12-4	-	TRBJ2-2	ASSEIPLQGRGRGNPYTGELF